Below, 30 T cell receptor beta chains from the same sample are listed, as sequenced in a study of vaccination effects on CD4 cells after COVID-19. The data were produced by immunoSEQ multiplex PCR, yet TCRdb's version contains in-frame clones alone and is incomplete. Among approximately 23,000 clones listed, approximately 64% were seen once. Viral peptide pools were used in the ViraFEST assay to expand antigen-specific CD4+ T cells, and sequencing came afterward. With 10 to 11 days of culture completed, CD4+ T cells were isolated. Nucleocapsid antibodies were negative in the vaccine recipients, who had never had SARS-CoV-2 infection. No antigen has been assigned to these receptors. Here the sequenced sample was CD4+ T cells from PBMCs cultured with HCoV-NL63 spike peptides, taken before COVID-19 vaccination. The receptors were gathered from a human donor who received a COVID-19 vaccine.

The chain employs TRBV19 and TRBJ2-7, with TRBD2 as a possible D gene (5 bases). The CDR3 spans 15 residues. Looked up from germline, CDR1 is LNHDA and CDR2 is SQIVND (reference sequence). V lost 3 bases to trimming and J lost 0 bases, with 12 bases between them. The CDR3 loop reads CASSIGIRGSYEQYF. The CDR3 region has the DNA TGTGCCAGTAGTATCGGGATCCGCGGCTCCTACGAGCAGTACTTC.

V gene TRBV21-1 combines with J gene TRBJ1-1; TRBD1, the table's D call, was not compared with the DNA. TRBV21-1 is a known pseudogene. The CDR3 has 19 residues. CDR3 loop: CASSKEGTGTEKTGTEAFF. The DNA for the CDR3 is TGTGCCAGCAGCAAAGAGGGAACCGGGACAGAAAAAACGGGGACTGAAGCTTTCTTT.

The genes are TRBV19 and TRBJ2-1, with TRBD2 identical over 7 bases. Germline V gene sequence: CDR1 LNHDA, CDR2 SQIVND (reference sequence). The CDR3 has 14 amino acids. Trimming removed 2 bases from V and 10 bases from J; junction bases left unmatched: 8. Here the CDR3 reads CASSIMAGAGEQFF. CDR3 nucleotides: TGTGCCAGTAGTATAATGGCGGGAGCGGGAGAGCAGTTCTTC.

This chain links TRBV27 with TRBJ2-1; 8 bases match TRBD1. Germline V gene sequence: CDR1 MNHEY, CDR2 SMNVEV (reference sequence). V gave up 2 bases and J gave up 5 bases; unmatched junction bases: 8. CDR3 size: 16 residues. Here the CDR3 reads CASSLPRQGMDNEQFF. CDR3 sequence (DNA): TGTGCCAGCAGTTTACCCAGACAGGGGATGGACAATGAGCAGTTCTTC.

The chain uses TRBV5-5 and TRBJ1-2; D perhaps matches TRBD1 (6 bases). This CDR3 has 13 residues. V was shortened by 0 bases and J by 14 bases, with 17 bases between the two germline ends. The germline CDR1 and CDR2 sequences are SGHKS and YYEKEE (reference sequence). This chain's CDR3 is CASSLDGQPPETF. The DNA of the CDR3 is TGTGCCAGCAGCTTGGATGGACAGCCCCCCGAAACCTTC.

In this sample, this clone turned up a few times. This chain joins TRBV18 and TRBJ2-1; tentatively, D is TRBD2 (7 bases). This CDR3 is 15 amino acids long. V was shortened by 2 bases and J by 4 bases, with 12 bases between the two germline ends. Germline CDR1 and CDR2: KGHSH and LQKENI. The CDR3 spells CASSPEGGPYNEQFF. The DNA for the CDR3 is TGTGCCAGCTCACCAGAGGGGGGGCCGTACAATGAGCAGTTCTTC.

V usage is TRBV7-2 and J usage is TRBJ2-1; the match to TRBD2 covers 8 bases. V lost 10 bases to trimming and J lost 4 bases; unmatched junction nucleotides: 9. The CDR3 contains 14 residues. Germline CDR1 SGHTA, CDR2 FQGNSA. CDR3 region: CATIEGLVYNEQFF. The CDR3 nucleotides read TGTGCCACCATAGAGGGACTAGTTTACAATGAGCAGTTCTTC.

The chain has TRBV4-1 and TRBJ2-7; TRBD2 matches at 9 bases. The CDR3 runs 17 residues. J was trimmed by 0 bases and V by 3 bases; bases with no gene match: 9. CDR1 and CDR2 from the germline V gene are MGHRA and YSYEKL. The chain's CDR3 is CASSQTPGTSFSYEQYF. The CDR3 DNA follows: TGCGCCAGCAGCCAGACTCCCGGGACTAGCTTCTCCTACGAGCAGTACTTC.

The genes are TRBV6-4 and TRBJ2-6, with D hard to call. V lost 5 bases, J lost 4 bases, and 15 bases lay in between. Germline V gene lookup returns CDR1 MRHNA and CDR2 SNTAGT. CDR3 length: 16 residues. The CDR3 loop reads CASSQEWVAGANVLTF. As DNA, the CDR3 is TGTGCCAGCAGTCAAGAATGGGTTGCCGGGGCCAACGTCCTGACTTTC.

The chain couples TRBV6-5 to TRBJ2-1; D is uncertain. Germline CDR1 is MNHEY and CDR2 is SVGAGI. Trimming took 4 bases from V and 4 from J, leaving 8 bases between them. The CDR3 spans 13 residues. DNA for the CDR3: TGTGCCAGCAGTTTGACGGTATACAATGAGCAGTTCTTC. This encodes CASSLTVYNEQFF.

The chain has TRBV2 and TRBJ1-4; no reliable D call. With 5 bases removed from V and 3 bases from J, the gap between germline ends came to 10 bases. Germline-derived CDR1 and CDR2 are SNHLY and FYNNEI. CDR3 length: 14 residues. The CDR3, as DNA: TGTGCCAGCAGTATGCATTGGGCTAATGAAAAACTGTTTTTT. This encodes CASSMHWANEKLFF.

The chain has TRBV6-5 and TRBJ1-4; a possible D gene is TRBD1 (5 bases). The germline CDR1 and CDR2 sequences are MNHEY and SVGAGI. CDR3 length: 15 residues. Trimming shortened V by 5 bases and J by 3 bases, and 13 bases separated the two germline ends. This chain's CDR3 is CASSSGGGSNEKLFF. The CDR3 nucleotides read TGTGCCAGCAGTAGCGGGGGGGGTTCTAATGAAAAACTGTTTTTT.

V and J are TRBV3-1 (or the pseudogene TRBV3-2) and TRBJ2-1; TRBD2 aligns across 11 bases. Germline CDR1 reads LGHDT; CDR2 reads YNNKEL (reference sequence). The CDR3 spans 21 residues. Losses at the gene ends were 4 bases for V and 0 bases for J; bases not matched to a gene: 17. CDR3 in DNA: TGTGCCAGCAGCCCCGATATCCCGGGACTAGCGGCCCGAGTCTCCTACAATGAGCAGTTCTTC. Translation gives CASSPDIPGLAARVSYNEQFF.

This clone was observed a handful of times. J is TRBJ2-2 and V is TRBV2, with D hard to call. Germline lookup yields CDR1 SNHLY and CDR2 FYNNEI. With 3 bases removed from V and 5 bases from J, the gap between germline ends came to 7 bases. The CDR3 runs to 13 residues. The CDR3 DNA follows: TGTGCCAGCAGTGAGAGGTGGACCGGGGAGCTGTTTTTT. Its translation is CASSERWTGELFF.

This clone was observed a few times. This chain connects TRBV11-2 to TRBJ2-3, with TRBD2 identical over 8 bases. V lost 6 bases and J lost 1; bases outside the gene matches: 9. CDR1 and CDR2 (germline): SGHAT, FQNNGV. The CDR3 has 16 residues. The CDR3 protein is CASRKPGGAGTDTQYF. In nucleotides, the CDR3 is TGTGCCAGCAGGAAACCCGGGGGGGCGGGCACAGATACGCAGTATTTT.

The genes are TRBV5-1 and TRBJ2-3; 8 nucleotides align to TRBD2. Germline CDR1 and CDR2: SGHRS and YFSETQ. The V gene end was trimmed by 4 bases and the J gene end by 2 bases; junction bases not matched to a gene: 9. The CDR3 is 16 residues long. Written as DNA, the CDR3 is TGCGCCAGCAGCCCGGGGGGCGGGGGGCCCACAGATACGCAGTATTTT. The encoded protein is CASSPGGGGPTDTQYF.

The chain joins TRBV29-1 to TRBJ1-4; D unresolved. This CDR3 spans 13 amino acids. Deletions cut 7 bases from V and 7 bases from J, with 16 bases between. CDR1 and CDR2 from the germline V gene are SQVTM and ANQGSEA. The CDR3 spells CSAYWAVGEKLFF. CDR3 DNA sequence: TGCAGCGCGTATTGGGCAGTGGGTGAAAAACTGTTTTTT.

This chain uses TRBV29-1 with TRBJ1-1; 7 bases align to TRBD1. Trimming cost V 6 bases and J 1 base; bases outside gene matches: 5. CDR1 is SQVTM, CDR2 ANQGSEA, per germline. The CDR3 consists of 13 residues. The CDR3 bases are TGCAGCGTGACGACAGGGCCGAACACTGAAGCTTTCTTT. Its translation: CSVTTGPNTEAFF.

J is TRBJ2-5 and V is TRBV6-5; tentatively, D is TRBD1 or TRBD2 (7 bases each). The CDR3 runs to 14 residues. In germline, CDR1 is MNHEY, CDR2 SVGAGI. V lost 6 bases, J lost 4 bases, and 15 bases lay in between. The CDR3 loop is CASSAQGRGETQYF. DNA for the CDR3: TGTGCCAGCAGCGCACAGGGGAGGGGAGAGACCCAGTACTTC.

This clone is judged medium-sized (0.01 to 0.1%). This chain joins TRBV5-4 and TRBJ2-7; D gene unclear. Trimming removed 0 bases at V and 2 bases at J, with 9 bases between. Germline CDR1 and CDR2: SGHNT and YYREEE (reference sequence). The CDR3 spans 14 residues. CDR3 in amino acids: CASSLGSIAYEQYF. For the CDR3, the DNA is TGTGCCAGCAGCTTGGGATCAATAGCCTACGAGCAGTACTTC. The variable domain in full, completed from reference TRBV5-4 and TRBJ2-7, reads ETGVTQSPTHLIKTRGQQVTLRCSSQSGHNTVSWYQQALGQGPQFIFQYYREEENGRGNFPPRFSGLQFPNYSSELNVNALELDDSALYLCASSLGSIAYEQYFGPGTRLTVT.

The V gene is TRBV6-1, the J gene TRBJ2-7; 9 bases align to TRBD2. CDR1 and CDR2 (germline): MNHNS, SASEGT. Germline trimming cut 4 bases from V and 3 bases from J; bases unmatched to any gene: 10. The CDR3 sequence is 16 residues long. CDR3 protein: CASSAISGRLYYEQYF. CDR3 sequence (DNA): TGTGCCAGCAGTGCGATCAGCGGGAGGTTATACTACGAGCAGTACTTC.

This clone is a singleton in its sample. The rearrangement uses TRBV27 and TRBJ2-1; a possible D gene is TRBD2 (6 bases). Germline lookup yields CDR1 MNHEY and CDR2 SMNVEV (reference sequence). The V and J ends lost 7 bases and 0 bases respectively, with 19 bases between them. CDR3 length: 17 amino acids. This CDR3 reads CASTGTGSASSYNEQFF. CDR3 DNA: TGTGCCAGCACCGGCACCGGGAGCGCCAGCTCCTACAATGAGCAGTTCTTC.

This clone was picked up one time. The chain links TRBV18 to TRBJ1-1; D possibly corresponds to TRBD1 (5 bases). Trimming stripped 3 bases from V and 8 bases from J, with 19 bases between. The CDR3 runs to 15 residues. The germline V gene has CDR1 KGHSH and CDR2 LQKENI. The CDR3 is CASSPQRRDFQEAFF. Here the CDR3 DNA reads TGTGCCAGCTCACCCCAAAGGCGGGACTTCCAAGAAGCTTTCTTT.

The chain is built from TRBV9 and TRBJ2-3; 9 bases align to TRBD1. Germline-derived CDR1 and CDR2 are SGDLS and YYNGEE. V was clipped by 0 bases and J by 0 bases; unmatched bases: 2. The CDR3 runs to 16 residues. The chain's CDR3 is CASSVDRGRSTDTQYF. In DNA form, the CDR3 reads TGTGCCAGCAGCGTAGACAGGGGGCGAAGCACAGATACGCAGTATTTT.

This clone was counted only a few times. V gene TRBV2 combines with J gene TRBJ2-1, with 7 bases aligning to TRBD2. V dropped 9 bases and J dropped 4; count of bases not matched to a gene: 6. Germline loops: CDR1 SNHLY, CDR2 FYNNEI. The CDR3 contains 13 residues. The DNA for the CDR3 is TGTGCCAGTAAGGAGCGGGGATACAATGAGCAGTTCTTC. It is translated as CASKERGYNEQFF. The full variable domain, completed using reference TRBV2 and TRBJ2-1, is EPEVTQTPSHQVTQMGQEVILRCVPISNHLYFYWYRQILGQKVEFLVSFYNNEISEKSEIFDDQFSVERPDGSNFTLKIRSTKLEDSAMYFCASKERGYNEQFFGPGTRLTVL.

This rearrangement joins TRBV27 to TRBJ2-1, with 10 bases fitting TRBD2. Germline V CDR1 and CDR2: MNHEY, SMNVEV (reference sequence). CDR3 length: 14 residues. V trimming: 6 bases; J trimming: 8 bases; junction bases outside the gene matches: 7. The CDR3 DNA reads TGTGCCAGCAGGGAGCGGGGGGGCCATTATGAGCAGTTCTTC. This sequence encodes CASRERGGHYEQFF.

The chain employs TRBV5-1 and TRBJ2-7, with a tentative D call TRBD2 (5 bases). V lost 5 bases and J lost 4, with 10 bases in between. Germline V gives CDR1 SGHRS, CDR2 YFSETQ. The CDR3 has 12 amino acids. The CDR3 region has the DNA TGCGCCAGCAGTTTTCGGGGTTACGAGCAGTACTTC. It translates to CASSFRGYEQYF.

CDR3 in amino acids: CATQSTTRRLGNEQFF. CDR3 sequence (DNA): TGTGCCACGCAGAGCACAACTAGAAGGTTGGGCAATGAGCAGTTCTTC. The chain is built from TRBV10-3 and TRBJ2-1; a possible D gene is TRBD2 (5 bases). The CDR3 loop spans 16 amino acids. Trimming took 10 bases from V and 6 from J, leaving 25 bases between them. Germline V CDR1 and CDR2: ENHRY, SYGVKD.

The CDR3 bases are TGTGCCAGCAGCTTGGAGGGTAGCTATGGCTACACCTTC. Protein sequence: CASSLEGSYGYTF. This chain uses TRBV5-6 with TRBJ1-2; D remains ambiguous. Germline CDR1 is SGHDT and CDR2 is YYEEEE. The V gene lost 0 bases and the J gene lost 4 bases, with 7 bases spanning the gap. CDR3 size: 13 residues. The whole variable domain, remainder taken from reference TRBV5-6 and TRBJ1-2, is DAGVTQSPTHLIKTRGQQVTLRCSPKSGHDTVSWYQQALGQGPQFIFQYYEEEERQRGNFPDRFSGHQFPNYSSELNVNALLLGDSALYLCASSLEGSYGYTFGSGTRLTVV.

The rearrangement links TRBV18 to TRBJ2-3; no reliable D call. In germline, CDR1 is KGHSH, CDR2 LQKENI. V dropped 2 bases and J dropped 0 bases, with 9 bases sitting between them. CDR3 size: 15 residues. In DNA form, the CDR3 reads TGTGCCAGCTCACCATACCAGGAGAGCACAGATACGCAGTATTTT. This encodes CASSPYQESTDTQYF.